This T cell receptor beta chain derives from a study of T cells in Graves' hyperthyroidism and ophthalmopathy. RNA transcripts were the template for amplifying TCR beta CDR3 regions. When the TCR CDR3 underwent first-round RT-PCR, the HTBI primer set was used. TCRdb fed the multiplex PCR reads into MiXCR, producing one record per CDR3 protein. In the table there are about half a million distinct CDR3 sequences, about 20% of which are singletons. CDR3 length: 20 residues. CDR1 is SGHVS, CDR2 FQNEAQ, per germline. After removal of 5 bases from V and 0 bases from J, the junction contained 13 bases not matched to a gene. Clinical symptoms, serum thyroxine and TRAb, thyroid ultrasound and orbital computed tomography together formed the diagnostic basis. This clonotype was counted many times.

Sequencing was carried out using blood. The V call is TRBV7-8, the J call TRBJ2-1; 13 nucleotides agree with TRBD2. This TCR came from a middle-aged man with Graves' ophthalmopathy. In DNA, the CDR3 is TGTGCCAGCAGCCCTACGACTAGCGGGAGGTCCCCTAGCTCCTACAATGAGCAGTTCTTC. Amino acids: CASSPTTSGRSPSSYNEQFF.